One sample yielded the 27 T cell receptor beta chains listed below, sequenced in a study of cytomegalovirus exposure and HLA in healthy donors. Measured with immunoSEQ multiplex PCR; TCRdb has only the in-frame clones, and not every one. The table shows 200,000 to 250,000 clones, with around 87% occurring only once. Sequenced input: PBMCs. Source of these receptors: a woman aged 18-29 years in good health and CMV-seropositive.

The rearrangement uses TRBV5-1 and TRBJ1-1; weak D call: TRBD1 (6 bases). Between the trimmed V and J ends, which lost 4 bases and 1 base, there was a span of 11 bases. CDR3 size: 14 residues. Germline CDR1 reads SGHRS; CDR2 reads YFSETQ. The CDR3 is CASSGGPRNTEAFF. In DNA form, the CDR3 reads TGCGCCAGCAGCGGGGGCCCCAGGAACACTGAAGCTTTCTTT.

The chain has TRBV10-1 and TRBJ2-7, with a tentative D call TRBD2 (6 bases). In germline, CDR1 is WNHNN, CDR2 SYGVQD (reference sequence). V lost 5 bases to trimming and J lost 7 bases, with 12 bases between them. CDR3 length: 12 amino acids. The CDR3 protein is CASSRSEGEQYF. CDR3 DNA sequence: TGCGCCAGCAGTAGATCGGAGGGGGAGCAGTACTTC.

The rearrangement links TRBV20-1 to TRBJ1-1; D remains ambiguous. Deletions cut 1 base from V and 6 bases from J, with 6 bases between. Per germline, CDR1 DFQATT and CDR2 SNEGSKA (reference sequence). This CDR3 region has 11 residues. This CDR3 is CSARVEAEAFF. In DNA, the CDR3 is TGCAGTGCTAGAGTAGAGGCTGAAGCTTTCTTT.

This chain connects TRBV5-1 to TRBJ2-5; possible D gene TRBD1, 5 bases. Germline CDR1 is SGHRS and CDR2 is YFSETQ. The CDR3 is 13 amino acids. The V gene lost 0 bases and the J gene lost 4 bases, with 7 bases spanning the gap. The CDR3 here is CASSLAGIETQYF. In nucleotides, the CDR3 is TGCGCCAGCAGCTTGGCAGGGATAGAGACCCAGTACTTC.

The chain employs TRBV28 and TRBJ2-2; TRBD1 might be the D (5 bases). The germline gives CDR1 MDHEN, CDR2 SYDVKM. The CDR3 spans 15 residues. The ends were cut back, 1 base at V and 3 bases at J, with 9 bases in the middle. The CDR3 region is CASSLLGRDTGELFF. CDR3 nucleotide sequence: TGTGCCAGCAGTTTATTAGGCAGGGACACCGGGGAGCTGTTTTTT.

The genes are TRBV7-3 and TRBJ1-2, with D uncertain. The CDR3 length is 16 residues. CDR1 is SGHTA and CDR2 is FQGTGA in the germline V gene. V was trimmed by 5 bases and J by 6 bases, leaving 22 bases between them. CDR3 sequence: CASSPSPSEASHGYTF. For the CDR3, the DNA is TGTGCCAGCAGCCCATCCCCCTCCGAGGCAAGCCATGGCTACACCTTC.

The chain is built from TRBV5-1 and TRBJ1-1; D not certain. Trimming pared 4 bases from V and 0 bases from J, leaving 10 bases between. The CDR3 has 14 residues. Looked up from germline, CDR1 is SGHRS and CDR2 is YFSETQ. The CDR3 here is CASSSGRMNTEAFF. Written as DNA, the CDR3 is TGCGCCAGCAGCAGCGGGCGGATGAACACTGAAGCTTTCTTT.

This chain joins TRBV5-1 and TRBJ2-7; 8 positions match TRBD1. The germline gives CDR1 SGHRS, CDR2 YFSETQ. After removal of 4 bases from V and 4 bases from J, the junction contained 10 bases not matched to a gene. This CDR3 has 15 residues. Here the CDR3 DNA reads TGCGCCAGCAGCCCGACCTTAGGACAGGGATACGAGCAGTACTTC. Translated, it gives CASSPTLGQGYEQYF.

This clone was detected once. DNA for the CDR3: TGTGCCAGCAGTTCTCTAAGTATCAACACCGGGGAGCTGTTTTTT. It encodes CASSSLSINTGELFF. The chain is built from TRBV6-5 and TRBJ2-2; D not resolved. V lost 4 bases and J lost 2, with 11 bases in between. CDR1 and CDR2 from the germline V gene are MNHEY and SVGAGI. The CDR3 is made up of 15 amino acids.

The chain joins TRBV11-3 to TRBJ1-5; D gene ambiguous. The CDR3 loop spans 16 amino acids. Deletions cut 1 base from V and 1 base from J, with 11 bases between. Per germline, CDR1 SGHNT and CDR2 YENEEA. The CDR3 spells CASSLGRVGSNQPQHF. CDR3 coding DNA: TGTGCCAGCAGCTTAGGGAGGGTGGGAAGCAATCAGCCCCAGCATTTT. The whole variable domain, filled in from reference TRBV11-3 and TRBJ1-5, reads EAGVVQSPRYKIIEKKQPVAFWCNPISGHNTLYWYLQNLGQGPELLIRYENEEAVDDSQLPKDRFSAERLKGVDSTLKIQPAELGDSAVYLCASSLGRVGSNQPQHFGDGTRLSIL.

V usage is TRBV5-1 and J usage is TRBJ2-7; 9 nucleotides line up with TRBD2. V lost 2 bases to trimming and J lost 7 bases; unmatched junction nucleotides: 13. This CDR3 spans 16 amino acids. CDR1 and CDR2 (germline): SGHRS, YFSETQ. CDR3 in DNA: TGCGCCAGCAGCTTTAGGGGACTAGCAACCCGTGGGGAGCAGTACTTC. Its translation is CASSFRGLATRGEQYF.

CDR3 residues: CASSMTVSYPYEQYF. In DNA form, the CDR3 reads TGTGCCAGTAGTATGACAGTGTCATACCCCTACGAGCAGTACTTC. The chain uses TRBV19 and TRBJ2-7; D may be TRBD1 (5 bases). Germline CDR1 is LNHDA and CDR2 is SQIVND (reference sequence). Trimming removed 3 bases at V and 2 bases at J, with 14 bases between. The CDR3 has 15 amino acids.

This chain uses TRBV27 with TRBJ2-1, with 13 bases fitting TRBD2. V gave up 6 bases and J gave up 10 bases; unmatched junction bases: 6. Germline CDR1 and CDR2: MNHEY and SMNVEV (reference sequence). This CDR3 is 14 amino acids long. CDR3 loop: CASSPGLAGVEQFF. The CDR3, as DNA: TGTGCCAGCAGCCCAGGACTAGCGGGAGTAGAGCAGTTCTTC.

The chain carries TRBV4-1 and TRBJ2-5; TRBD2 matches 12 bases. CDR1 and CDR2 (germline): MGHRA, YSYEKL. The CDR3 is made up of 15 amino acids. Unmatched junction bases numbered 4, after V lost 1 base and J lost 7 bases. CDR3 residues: CASSQGLAGVGTQYF. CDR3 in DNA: TGCGCCAGCAGCCAAGGACTAGCGGGAGTGGGGACCCAGTACTTC.

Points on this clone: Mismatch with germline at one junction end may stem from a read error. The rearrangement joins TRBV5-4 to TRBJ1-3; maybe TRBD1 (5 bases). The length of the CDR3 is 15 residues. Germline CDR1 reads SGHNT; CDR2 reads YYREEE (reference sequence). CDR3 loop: CASSLVGDAGNTIYF. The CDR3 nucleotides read TGTGCCAGCAGTTTGGTAGGGGATGCTGGAAACACCATATATTTT.

DNA for the CDR3: TGCGCCAGCAGCCGCCGGACAGGGTCGAACACTGAAGCTTTCTTT. Translated: CASSRRTGSNTEAFF. The rearrangement links TRBV5-1 to TRBJ1-1, with 8 bases aligning to TRBD1. Germline lookup yields CDR1 SGHRS and CDR2 YFSETQ. The CDR3 has 15 amino acids. With 4 bases clipped from V and 1 base from J, the junction kept 6 bases outside the gene matches.

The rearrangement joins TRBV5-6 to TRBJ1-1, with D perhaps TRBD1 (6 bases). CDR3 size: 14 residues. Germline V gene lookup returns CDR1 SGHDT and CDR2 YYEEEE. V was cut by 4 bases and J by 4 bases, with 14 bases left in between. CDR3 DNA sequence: TGTGCCAGCAGCCTCCTACAGGGAGCCACTGAAGCTTTCTTT. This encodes CASSLLQGATEAFF.

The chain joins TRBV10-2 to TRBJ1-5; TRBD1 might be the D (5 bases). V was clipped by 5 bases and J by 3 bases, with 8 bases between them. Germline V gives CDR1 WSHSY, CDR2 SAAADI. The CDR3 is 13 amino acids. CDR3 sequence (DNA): TGCGCCAGCAGTCGGGGGACCAATCAGCCCCAGCATTTT. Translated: CASSRGTNQPQHF.

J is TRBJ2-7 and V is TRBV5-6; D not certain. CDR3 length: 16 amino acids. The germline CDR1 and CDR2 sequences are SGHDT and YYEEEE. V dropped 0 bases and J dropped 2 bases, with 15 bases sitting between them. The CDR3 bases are TGTGCCAGCAGCTTGGCCCACAGCCCCACTCCCTACGAGCAGTACTTC. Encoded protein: CASSLAHSPTPYEQYF.

For the CDR3, the DNA is TGTGCCATCAGTGATGGCGGCAGGGGGAACTATGGCTACACCTTC. As protein: CAISDGGRGNYGYTF. The chain recombines TRBV10-3 with TRBJ1-2, with 7 nucleotides matching TRBD1. Unmatched junction bases numbered 6, after V lost 3 bases and J lost 2 bases. CDR1 is ENHRY, CDR2 SYGVKD, per germline. The CDR3 has 15 amino acids.

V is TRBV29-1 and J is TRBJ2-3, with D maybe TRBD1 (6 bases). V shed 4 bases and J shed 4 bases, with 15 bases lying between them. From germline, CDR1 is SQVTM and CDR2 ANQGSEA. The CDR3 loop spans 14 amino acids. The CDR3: CSVVSRGWADTQYF. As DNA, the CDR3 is TGCAGCGTTGTTTCCAGGGGATGGGCAGATACGCAGTATTTT.

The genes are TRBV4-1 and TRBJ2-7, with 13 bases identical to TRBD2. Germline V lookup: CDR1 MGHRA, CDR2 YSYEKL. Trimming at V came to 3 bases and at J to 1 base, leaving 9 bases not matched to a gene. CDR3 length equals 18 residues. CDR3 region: CASSQTPGLAGVSYEQYF. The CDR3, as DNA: TGCGCCAGCAGCCAGACCCCTGGACTAGCGGGAGTGTCCTACGAGCAGTACTTC.

CDR3 nucleotide sequence: TGCGCCAGCAGCTTGGGGTATTCGACAGGAACTGAAGCTTTCTTT. As protein: CASSLGYSTGTEAFF. The rearrangement uses TRBV5-1 and TRBJ1-1, with D perhaps TRBD1 (6 bases). The germline CDR1 and CDR2 sequences are SGHRS and YFSETQ. The V end was cut by 0 bases, the J end by 5 bases, with 14 bases between. CDR3 length: 15 residues.

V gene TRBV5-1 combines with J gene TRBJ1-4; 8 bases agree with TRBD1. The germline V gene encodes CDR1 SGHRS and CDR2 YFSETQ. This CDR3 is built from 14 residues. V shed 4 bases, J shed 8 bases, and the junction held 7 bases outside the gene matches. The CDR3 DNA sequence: TGCGCCAGCAGCGCTGGACAGGGCAGGGAAAAACTGTTTTTT. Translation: CASSAGQGREKLFF.

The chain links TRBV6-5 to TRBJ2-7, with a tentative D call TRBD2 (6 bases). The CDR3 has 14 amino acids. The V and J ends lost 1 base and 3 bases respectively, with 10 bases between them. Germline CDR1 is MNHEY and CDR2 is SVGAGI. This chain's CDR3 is CASSYLVGSYEQYF. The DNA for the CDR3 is TGTGCCAGCAGTTACTTAGTCGGGAGCTACGAGCAGTACTTC.

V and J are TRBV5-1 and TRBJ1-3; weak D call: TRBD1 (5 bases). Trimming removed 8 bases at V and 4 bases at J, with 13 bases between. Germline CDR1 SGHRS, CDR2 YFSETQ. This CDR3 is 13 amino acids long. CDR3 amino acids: CASWSPGGNTIYF. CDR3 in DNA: TGCGCCAGTTGGAGCCCAGGGGGAAACACCATATATTTT.

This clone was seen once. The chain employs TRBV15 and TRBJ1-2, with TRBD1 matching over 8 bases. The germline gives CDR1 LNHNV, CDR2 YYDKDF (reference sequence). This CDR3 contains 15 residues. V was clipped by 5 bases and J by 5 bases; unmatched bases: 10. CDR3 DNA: TGTGCCACCAGCCCCGACAGGGGACCCTTTTATGGCTACACCTTC. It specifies CATSPDRGPFYGYTF.